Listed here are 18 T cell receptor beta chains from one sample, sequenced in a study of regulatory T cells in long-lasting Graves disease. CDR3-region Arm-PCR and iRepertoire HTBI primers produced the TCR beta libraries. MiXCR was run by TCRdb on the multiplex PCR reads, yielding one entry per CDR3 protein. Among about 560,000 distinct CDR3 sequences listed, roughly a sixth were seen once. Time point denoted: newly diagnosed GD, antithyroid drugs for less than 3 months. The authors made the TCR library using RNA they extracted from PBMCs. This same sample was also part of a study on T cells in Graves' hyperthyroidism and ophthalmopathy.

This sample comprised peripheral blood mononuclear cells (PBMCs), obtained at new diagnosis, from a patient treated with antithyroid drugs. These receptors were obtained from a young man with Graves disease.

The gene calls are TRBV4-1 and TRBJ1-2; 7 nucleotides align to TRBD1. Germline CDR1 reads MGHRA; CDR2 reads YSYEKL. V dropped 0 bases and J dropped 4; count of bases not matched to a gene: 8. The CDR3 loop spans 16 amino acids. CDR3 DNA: TGCGCCAGCAGCCAAGAGCTCCGGACAGGCGTCTATGGCTACACCTTC. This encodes CASSQELRTGVYGYTF.

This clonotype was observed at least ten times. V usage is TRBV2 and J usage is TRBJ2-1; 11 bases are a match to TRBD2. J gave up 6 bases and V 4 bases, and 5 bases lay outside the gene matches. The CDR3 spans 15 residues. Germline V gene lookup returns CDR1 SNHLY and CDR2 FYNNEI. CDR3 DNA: TGTGCCAGCAGTGGTCGCCTAGCGGGGGGCAATGAGCAGTTCTTC. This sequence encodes CASSGRLAGGNEQFF. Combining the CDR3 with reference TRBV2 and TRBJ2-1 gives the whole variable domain EPEVTQTPSHQVTQMGQEVILRCVPISNHLYFYWYRQILGQKVEFLVSFYNNEISEKSEIFDDQFSVERPDGSNFTLKIRSTKLEDSAMYFCASSGRLAGGNEQFFGPGTRLTVL.

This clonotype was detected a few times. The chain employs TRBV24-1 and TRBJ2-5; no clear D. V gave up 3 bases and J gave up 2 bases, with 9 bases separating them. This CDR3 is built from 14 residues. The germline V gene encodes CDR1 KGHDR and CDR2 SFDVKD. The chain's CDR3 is CATSDAVTQETQYF. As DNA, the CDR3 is TGTGCCACCAGTGATGCCGTGACTCAAGAGACCCAGTACTTC.

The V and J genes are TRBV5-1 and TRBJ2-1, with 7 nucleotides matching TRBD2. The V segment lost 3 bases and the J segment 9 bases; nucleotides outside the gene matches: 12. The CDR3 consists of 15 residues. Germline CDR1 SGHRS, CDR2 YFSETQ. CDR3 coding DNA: TGCGCCAGCAGCTATACTGGCGGGAGCTCGGGTGAGCAGTTCTTC. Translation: CASSYTGGSSGEQFF.

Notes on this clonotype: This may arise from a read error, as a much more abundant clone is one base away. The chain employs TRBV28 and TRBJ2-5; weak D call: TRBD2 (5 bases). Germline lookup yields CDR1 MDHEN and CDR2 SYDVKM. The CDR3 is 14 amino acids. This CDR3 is CASSPLREQETRYF. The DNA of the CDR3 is TGTGCCAGCAGTCCCCTTAGGGAGCAAGAGACCCGGTACTTC. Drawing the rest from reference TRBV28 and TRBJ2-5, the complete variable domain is DVKVTQSSRYLVKRTGEKVFLECVQDMDHENMFWYRQDPGLGLRLIYFSYDVKMKEKGDIPEGYSVSREKKERFSLILESASTNQTSMYLCASSPLREQETRYFGPGTRLLVL.

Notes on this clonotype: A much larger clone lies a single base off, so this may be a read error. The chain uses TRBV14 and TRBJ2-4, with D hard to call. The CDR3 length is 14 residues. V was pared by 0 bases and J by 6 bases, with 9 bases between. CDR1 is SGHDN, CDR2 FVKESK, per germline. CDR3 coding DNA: TGTGCCAGCAGCCAAGACATTTTCCGAAACATTCAGTACTTC. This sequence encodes CASSQDIFRNIQYF. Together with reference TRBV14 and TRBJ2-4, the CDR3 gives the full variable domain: EAGVTQFPSHSVIEKGQTVTLRCDPISGHDNLYWYRRVMGKEIKFLLHFVKESKQDESGMPNNRFLAERTGGTYSTLKVQPAELEDSGVYFCASSQDIFRNIQYFGAGTRLSVL.

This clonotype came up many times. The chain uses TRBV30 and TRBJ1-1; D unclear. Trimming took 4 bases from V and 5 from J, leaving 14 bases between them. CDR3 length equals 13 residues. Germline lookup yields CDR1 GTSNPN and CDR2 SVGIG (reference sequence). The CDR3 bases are TGTGCCTGGAAGACTCAGCCGAAAACTGAAGCTTTCTTT. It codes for CAWKTQPKTEAFF. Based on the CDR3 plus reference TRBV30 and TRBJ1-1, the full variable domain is SQTIHQWPATLVQPVGSPLSLECTVEGTSNPNLYWYRQAAGRGLQLLFYSVGIGQISSEVPQNLSASRPQDRQFILSSKKLLLSDSGFYLCAWKTQPKTEAFFGQGTRLTVV.

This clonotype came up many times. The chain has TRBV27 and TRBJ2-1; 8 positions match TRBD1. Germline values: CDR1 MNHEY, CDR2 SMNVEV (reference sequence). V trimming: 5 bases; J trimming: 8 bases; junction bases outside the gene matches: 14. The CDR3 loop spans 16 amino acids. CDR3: CASSTWGQDNFHEQFF. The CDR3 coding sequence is TGTGCCAGCAGTACCTGGGGACAGGACAATTTTCATGAGCAGTTCTTC.

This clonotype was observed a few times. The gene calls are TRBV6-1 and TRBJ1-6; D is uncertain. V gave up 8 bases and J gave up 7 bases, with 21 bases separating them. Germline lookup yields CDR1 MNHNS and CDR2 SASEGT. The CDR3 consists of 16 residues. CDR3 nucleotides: TGTGCCAGCCGAGACACTGGGCGGGGAGGGAATTCACCCCTCCACTTT. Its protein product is CASRDTGRGGNSPLHF.

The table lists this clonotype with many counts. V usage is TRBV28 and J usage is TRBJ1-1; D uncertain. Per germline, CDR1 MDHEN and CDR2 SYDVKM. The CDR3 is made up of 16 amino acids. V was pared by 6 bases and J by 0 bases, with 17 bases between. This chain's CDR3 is CASSRTGGTMNTEAFF. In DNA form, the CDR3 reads TGTGCCAGCAGCCGGACGGGCGGCACCATGAACACTGAAGCTTTCTTT.

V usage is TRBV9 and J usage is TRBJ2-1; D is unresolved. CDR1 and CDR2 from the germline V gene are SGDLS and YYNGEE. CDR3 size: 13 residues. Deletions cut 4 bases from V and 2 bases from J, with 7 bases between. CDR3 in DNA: TGTGCCAGCAGCTCCTTTGCCTACAATGAGCAGTTCTTC. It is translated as CASSSFAYNEQFF.

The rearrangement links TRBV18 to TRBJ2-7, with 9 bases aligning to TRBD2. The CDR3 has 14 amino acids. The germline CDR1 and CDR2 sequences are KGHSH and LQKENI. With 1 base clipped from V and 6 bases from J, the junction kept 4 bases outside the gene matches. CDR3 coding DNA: TGTGCCAGCTCACCACGTGGACTAGCGCGCGAGCAGTACTTC. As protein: CASSPRGLAREQYF.

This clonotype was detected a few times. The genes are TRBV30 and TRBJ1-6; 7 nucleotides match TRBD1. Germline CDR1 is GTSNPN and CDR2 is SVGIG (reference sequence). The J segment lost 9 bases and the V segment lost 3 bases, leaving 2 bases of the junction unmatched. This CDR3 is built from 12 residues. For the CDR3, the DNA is TGTGCCTGGAGCAGGGGGGGTTCACCCCTCCACTTT. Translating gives CAWSRGGSPLHF.

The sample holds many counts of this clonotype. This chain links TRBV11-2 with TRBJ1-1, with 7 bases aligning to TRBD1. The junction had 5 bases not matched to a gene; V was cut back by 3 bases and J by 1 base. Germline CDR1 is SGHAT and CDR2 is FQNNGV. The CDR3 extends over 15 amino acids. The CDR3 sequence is CASSFRGGANTEAFF. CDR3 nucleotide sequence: TGTGCCAGCAGCTTCAGGGGGGGTGCGAACACTGAAGCTTTCTTT.

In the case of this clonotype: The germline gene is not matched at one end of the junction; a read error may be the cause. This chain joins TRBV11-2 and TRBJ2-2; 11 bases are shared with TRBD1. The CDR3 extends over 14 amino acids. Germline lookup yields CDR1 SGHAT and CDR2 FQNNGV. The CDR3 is CASTYIRTGGPPSF. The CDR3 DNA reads TGTGCCAGCACCTACATCCGGACAGGGGGCCCCCCGAGTTTT.

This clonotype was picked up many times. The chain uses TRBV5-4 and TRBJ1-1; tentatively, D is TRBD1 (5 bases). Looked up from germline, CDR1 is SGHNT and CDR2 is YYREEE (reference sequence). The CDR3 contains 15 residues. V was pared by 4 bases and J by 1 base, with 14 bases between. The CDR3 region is CASSLSATANTEAFF. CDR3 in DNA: TGTGCCAGCAGCCTCTCGGCGACAGCGAACACTGAAGCTTTCTTT.

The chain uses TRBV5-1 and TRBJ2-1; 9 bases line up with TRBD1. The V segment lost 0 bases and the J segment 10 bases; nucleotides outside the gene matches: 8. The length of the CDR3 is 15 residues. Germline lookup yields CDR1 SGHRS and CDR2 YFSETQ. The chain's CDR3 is CASSLDMGQGGEQFF. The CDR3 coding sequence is TGCGCCAGCAGCTTGGATATGGGACAGGGAGGCGAGCAGTTCTTC.

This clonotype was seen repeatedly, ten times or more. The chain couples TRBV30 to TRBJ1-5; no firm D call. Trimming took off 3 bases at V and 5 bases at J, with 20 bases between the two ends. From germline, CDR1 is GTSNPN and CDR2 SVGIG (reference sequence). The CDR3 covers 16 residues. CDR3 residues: CAWRAKPGLPHQPQHF. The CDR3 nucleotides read TGTGCCTGGAGAGCAAAACCGGGCCTACCACATCAGCCCCAGCATTTT.